The clone carrying this TCR beta chain was detected only a few times. Its target is unknown. On each TCR cDNA molecule, a unique molecular identifier was present. One entry per CDR3 protein results from TCRdb running MiXCR on the 5' RACE reads. Of 11,000 to 15,000 distinct CDR3 sequences in the sample, about 4.8% are singletons; the top ten hold roughly 18%. The data were obtained in a study of spatial heterogeneity in lung cancer. With V trimmed by 4 bases and J by 10 bases, 11 bases remained unmatched. This CDR3 contains 15 residues. Germline V gene sequence: CDR1 MNHNY, CDR2 SVGAGI (reference sequence). Study-wide results and caveats: Tumors with more nonsynonymous mutations had more expanded intratumoral alpha and beta TCRs.

Time point of the sample: sample taken at primary tumor resection. Tumor, nontumor lung or frozen PBMC supplied whole RNA that was sequenced unsorted. The source material was lung tumor tissue, sampled at surgery. This TCR derives from a female donor with early-stage non-small cell lung cancer. The chain combines TRBV6-6 with TRBJ2-1; 9 nucleotides match TRBD2. The CDR3 coding sequence is TGTGCCAGCAGTTCAAGCGGGGGGCCCCTACAAGAGCAGTTCTTC. This gives the protein CASSSSGGPLQEQFF.